This T cell receptor (beta chain) was retrieved from a study of CD8 T cells in ankylosing spondylitis. Overall study results and limits: Clones tied to disease were said to be significantly enriched in matched ankylosing spondylitis synovial fluid. Ankylosing spondylitis blood appeared to be characterized by a TCR beta motif of fewer than ten highly homologous variants.

The CDR3 runs to 15 residues. The ends were cut back, 3 bases at V and 9 bases at J, with 18 bases in the middle. Germline values: CDR1 SSHAT, CDR2 FNYEAQ (reference sequence). In this sample, this clonotype turned up a few times. No antigen is known for it. Each TCR beta library was made by quantitative 5'-RACE that incorporated molecular barcodes. MiXCR, run by TCRdb on the 5' RACE reads, gives a single entry per CDR3 protein. The table includes over 700,000 distinct CDR3 sequences, around 20% detected once. The chain employs TRBV7-7 and TRBJ2-1; weak D call: TRBD1 (6 bases). The clonotype originates from a male donor with ankylosing spondylitis. The sequenced sample consisted of blood, either unsorted or a sorted T cell fraction (not recorded which). The CDR3 reads CASSLLDTGPGEQFF. CDR3 nucleotide sequence: TGTGCCAGCAGCTTGCTGGACACAGGGCCGGGTGAGCAGTTCTTC.